A single sample gave rise to the 26 T cell receptor beta chains below, sequenced in a study of T cell responses to AZD1222 COVID-19 vaccine. Using immunoSEQ multiplex PCR, the repertoire was profiled, and TCRdb retains in-frame clones only, with some absent. The data contain 150,000 to 190,000 clones, more than 85% of them seen just once; the ten biggest clones take up roughly 1.6%. The source material was peripheral blood, sampled 28 days after the second AZD1222 dose. Every receptor here comes from an adult who received the AZD1222 COVID-19 vaccine.

The chain is built from TRBV19 and TRBJ2-7, with D unresolved. There are 11 residues in the CDR3. Germline loops: CDR1 LNHDA, CDR2 SQIVND (reference sequence). Trimming removed 10 bases at V and 4 bases at J, with 11 bases between. The CDR3 DNA follows: TGTGCCACTGGGTGGTGGTACGAGCAGTACTTC. Translated: CATGWWYEQYF.

The genes are TRBV19 and TRBJ1-2; TRBD1 aligns across 10 bases. Trimming at V came to 4 bases and at J to 1 base, leaving 9 bases not matched to a gene. There are 17 residues in the CDR3. In germline, CDR1 is LNHDA, CDR2 SQIVND (reference sequence). CDR3 loop: CASSKTGTGAYNYGYTF. CDR3 nucleotide sequence: TGTGCCAGTAGTAAAACCGGGACAGGGGCTTATAACTATGGCTACACCTTC.

J is TRBJ1-5 and V is TRBV10-2; TRBD1 is a possible D gene (5 bases). In germline, CDR1 is WSHSY, CDR2 SAAADI. The CDR3 totals 12 residues. The V gene lost 8 bases and the J gene lost 7 bases, with 12 bases spanning the gap. The CDR3 loop is CASGTRRQPQHF. In DNA form, the CDR3 reads TGCGCCAGCGGGACCAGGCGGCAGCCCCAGCATTTT.

The J gene is TRBJ1-2, the V gene TRBV18; 7 bases align to TRBD1. CDR3 length equals 15 residues. Germline CDR1 is KGHSH and CDR2 is LQKENI. Germline trimming cut 4 bases from V and 8 bases from J; bases unmatched to any gene: 13. CDR3 sequence reads: CASSRYTTGVEGYTF. For the CDR3, the DNA is TGTGCCAGCTCACGCTACACTACAGGGGTGGAAGGCTACACCTTC.

This clone is a singleton in its sample. The chain combines TRBV27 with TRBJ2-3, with 8 bases aligning to TRBD2. V was clipped by 8 bases and J by 4 bases; unmatched bases: 11. The CDR3 extends over 15 amino acids. The germline V gene has CDR1 MNHEY and CDR2 SMNVEV (reference sequence). This chain's CDR3 is CASGSRTSPADTQYF. The CDR3, as DNA: TGTGCCAGCGGTTCCCGGACTAGCCCGGCAGATACGCAGTATTTT.

This clone was observed a single time. The CDR3 DNA reads TGTGCCAGCAGCCCCCGGGGAGGGGGCTCCTACGAGCAGTACTTC. Translated: CASSPRGGGSYEQYF. The V and J genes are TRBV7-9 and TRBJ2-7, with D possibly TRBD2 on 7 matching bases. The length of the CDR3 is 15 residues. Germline loops: CDR1 SEHNR, CDR2 FQNEAQ (reference sequence). V lost 5 bases to trimming and J lost 0 bases, with 14 bases between them.

The V call is TRBV18, the J call TRBJ1-3, with no clear D. Germline assignment: CDR1 KGHSH and CDR2 LQKENI. Trimming pared 3 bases from V and 5 bases from J, leaving 5 bases between. This CDR3 is built from 12 residues. This CDR3 is CASSPGRNTIYF. The CDR3 nucleotides read TGTGCCAGCTCACCCGGGCGAAACACCATATATTTT.

This clone has only a few counts. CDR3 sequence: CASSFRDEAFF. DNA for the CDR3: TGTGCCAGCAGTTTTAGGGACGAAGCTTTCTTT. This rearrangement joins TRBV12-3 or TRBV12-4 to TRBJ1-1, with D perhaps TRBD1 (5 bases). Deletions cut 3 bases from V and 8 bases from J, with 7 bases between. This CDR3 is 11 amino acids long.

The V call is TRBV7-8, the J call TRBJ1-5; D unclear. V was pared by 8 bases and J by 0 bases, with 8 bases between. The CDR3 runs 13 residues. In germline, CDR1 is SGHVS, CDR2 FQNEAQ. The CDR3 region is CASGRDSNQPQHF. CDR3 bases: TGTGCCAGCGGACGGGATAGCAATCAGCCCCAGCATTTT. Full variable domain (rest looked up from reference TRBV7-8 and TRBJ1-5): GAGVSQSPRYKVAKRGQDVALRCDPISGHVSLFWYQQALGQGPEFLTYFQNEAQLDKSGLPSDRFFAERPEGSVSTLKIQRTQQEDSAVYLCASGRDSNQPQHFGDGTRLSIL.

The chain combines TRBV11-1 with TRBJ1-1; 7 bases fit TRBD1. Germline trimming cut 4 bases from V and 10 bases from J; bases unmatched to any gene: 6. The CDR3 runs to 12 residues. CDR1 and CDR2 from the germline V gene are SGHAT and FQDESV (reference sequence). For the CDR3, the DNA is TGTGCCAGCAGCTCCCAGGGGGTTAGAGCTTTCTTT. It is translated as CASSSQGVRAFF.

This clone was detected once. The chain is built from TRBV4-1 and TRBJ1-2; 7 bases line up with TRBD1. The germline V gene has CDR1 MGHRA and CDR2 YSYEKL. V gave up 0 bases and J gave up 8 bases; unmatched junction bases: 9. The CDR3 runs 15 residues. The CDR3 bases are TGCGCCAGCAGCCAAGATTGGGGACAGCCCGACGGCTACACCTTC. This translates into CASSQDWGQPDGYTF.

The chain is built from TRBV2 and TRBJ1-2; no definite D call. The germline V gene has CDR1 SNHLY and CDR2 FYNNEI. V gave up 6 bases and J gave up 6 bases, with 8 bases separating them. The CDR3 is made up of 11 amino acids. The CDR3 region has the DNA TGTGCCAGCAGCAATGGGGATGGCTACACCTTC. It specifies CASSNGDGYTF.

The chain uses TRBV12-2 and TRBJ1-5; the D segment call TRBD1 is taken from the table without a DNA check. TRBV12-2 is a recognized pseudogene. This CDR3 spans 16 amino acids. The CDR3 is CASRFPRGHRYQPQHF. The CDR3 DNA reads TGTGCAAGTCGCTTCCCGCGCGGACACCGCTATCAGCCCCAGCATTTT.

The chain recombines TRBV13 with TRBJ2-3; D not certain. Trimming took 1 base from V and 1 from J, leaving 12 bases between them. CDR1 and CDR2 (germline): PRHDT, FYEKMQ (reference sequence). The CDR3 is made up of 16 amino acids. In DNA, the CDR3 is TGTGCCAGCAGCTTAGAACACAAGGAAGGCACAGATACGCAGTATTTT. Protein: CASSLEHKEGTDTQYF.

The chain recombines TRBV5-1 with TRBJ1-6; 8 bases map to TRBD1. The CDR3 covers 15 residues. V gave up 0 bases and J gave up 6 bases; unmatched junction bases: 2. Germline V lookup: CDR1 SGHRS, CDR2 YFSETQ. The CDR3 reads CASSLGGQANSPLHF. CDR3 sequence (DNA): TGCGCCAGCAGCTTGGGGGGACAGGCTAATTCACCCCTCCACTTT.

The CDR3 is CASSQDGGRGNTEAFF. CDR3 DNA: TGCGCCAGCAGCCAAGATGGCGGACGGGGGAACACTGAAGCTTTCTTT. The gene calls are TRBV4-1 and TRBJ1-1, with no clear D. Trimming took 0 bases from V and 1 from J, leaving 12 bases between them. Per germline, CDR1 MGHRA and CDR2 YSYEKL. The CDR3 has 16 amino acids.

This chain connects TRBV19 to TRBJ1-5, with 9 bases lining up with TRBD1. The CDR3 runs 16 residues. The V segment lost 5 bases and the J segment 7 bases; nucleotides outside the gene matches: 12. CDR1 and CDR2 (germline): LNHDA, SQIVND (reference sequence). The CDR3 sequence is CASSPRTGVREQPQHF. CDR3 nucleotides: TGTGCCAGTAGTCCAAGGACAGGGGTTCGGGAACAGCCCCAGCATTTT.

This clone was counted once. The chain carries TRBV5-1 and TRBJ2-2, with D uncertain. Germline V lookup: CDR1 SGHRS, CDR2 YFSETQ. Between the trimmed V and J ends, which lost 0 bases and 8 bases, there was a span of 14 bases. The CDR3 runs to 15 residues. The CDR3 DNA reads TGCGCCAGCAGCTTGGAGGTGACCGTCCAGGGGGAGCTGTTTTTT. Protein product: CASSLEVTVQGELFF.

CDR3 in DNA: TGTGCCAGCAGTTACAGCCACAACTACGAGCAGTACTTC. This codes for CASSYSHNYEQYF. The chain employs TRBV6-5 and TRBJ2-7, with D unclear. Germline V lookup: CDR1 MNHEY, CDR2 SVGAGI. Trimming stripped 2 bases from V and 3 bases from J, with 8 bases between. There are 13 residues in the CDR3.

This clone appeared a few times. The rearrangement links TRBV20-1 to TRBJ2-7; D may match TRBD1 or TRBD2 (5 bases each). CDR1 is DFQATT and CDR2 is SNEGSKA in the germline V gene (reference sequence). The V gene lost 3 bases and the J gene lost 5 bases, with 11 bases spanning the gap. The CDR3 loop spans 12 amino acids. As DNA, the CDR3 is TGCAGTGCTAGTCTCGGGACCCACGAGCAGTACTTC. Encoded protein: CSASLGTHEQYF.

The chain is built from TRBV15 and TRBJ1-2; 7 nucleotides match TRBD1. The CDR3 has 13 residues. Germline trimming cut 6 bases from V and 8 bases from J; bases unmatched to any gene: 9. Looked up from germline, CDR1 is LNHNV and CDR2 is YYDKDF (reference sequence). The CDR3 spells CATRGLTGMGYTF. The CDR3, as DNA: TGTGCCACCAGGGGTTTGACAGGGATGGGCTACACCTTC. Combining the CDR3 with reference TRBV15 and TRBJ1-2 gives the whole variable domain DAMVIQNPRYQVTQFGKPVTLSCSQTLNHNVMYWYQQKSSQAPKLLFHYYDKDFNNEADTPDNFQSRRPNTSFCFLDIRSPGLGDTAMYLCATRGLTGMGYTFGSGTRLTVV.

The chain links TRBV30 to TRBJ1-6; no clear D. The CDR3 is made up of 15 amino acids. Germline-derived CDR1 and CDR2 are GTSNPN and SVGIG (reference sequence). The V end was cut by 2 bases, the J end by 8 bases, with 16 bases between. The CDR3 nucleotides are TGTGCCTGGAGTATCGCCGGAACTGTTTATTCACCCCTCCACTTT. This translates into CAWSIAGTVYSPLHF.

The chain has TRBV3-1 (or the pseudogene TRBV3-2) and TRBJ1-2; D gene unclear. This CDR3 is 14 amino acids long. Germline V gene data show CDR1 as LGHDT and CDR2 as YNNKEL (reference sequence). V lost 3 bases to trimming and J lost 2 bases, with 10 bases between them. The chain's CDR3 is CASSHGRVNYGYTF. The CDR3 bases are TGTGCCAGCAGCCACGGACGGGTAAACTATGGCTACACCTTC.

Here the CDR3 reads CASSLDVLIRGGGYTF. CDR3 sequence (DNA): TGTGCCAGCAGCTTAGACGTTCTAATTAGGGGAGGTGGCTACACCTTC. J is TRBJ1-2 and V is TRBV7-9; TRBD1 is a possible D gene (5 bases). The CDR3 loop spans 16 amino acids. Germline V gives CDR1 SEHNR, CDR2 FQNEAQ (reference sequence). The V gene lost 1 base and the J gene lost 7 bases, with 19 bases spanning the gap.

This clone showed up just once. The chain combines TRBV9 with TRBJ1-1, with D tentatively TRBD1 (6 bases). V was clipped by 0 bases and J by 5 bases, with 17 bases between them. Per the germline V gene, CDR1 is SGDLS and CDR2 is YYNGEE. This CDR3 contains 16 residues. The CDR3 region has the DNA TGTGCCAGCAGCGTAGCCCCCCCAGGGGCGGAAACTGAAGCTTTCTTT. Protein sequence: CASSVAPPGAETEAFF.

This chain uses TRBV3-1 (or the pseudogene TRBV3-2) with TRBJ2-3; D gene ambiguous. Trimming removed 1 base at V and 3 bases at J, with 11 bases between. This CDR3 has 15 residues. Germline CDR1 and CDR2: LGHDT and YNNKEL (reference sequence). The CDR3 region is CASSQVRVSTDTQYF. In nucleotides, the CDR3 is TGTGCCAGCAGCCAAGTTCGGGTTTCGACAGATACGCAGTATTTT.